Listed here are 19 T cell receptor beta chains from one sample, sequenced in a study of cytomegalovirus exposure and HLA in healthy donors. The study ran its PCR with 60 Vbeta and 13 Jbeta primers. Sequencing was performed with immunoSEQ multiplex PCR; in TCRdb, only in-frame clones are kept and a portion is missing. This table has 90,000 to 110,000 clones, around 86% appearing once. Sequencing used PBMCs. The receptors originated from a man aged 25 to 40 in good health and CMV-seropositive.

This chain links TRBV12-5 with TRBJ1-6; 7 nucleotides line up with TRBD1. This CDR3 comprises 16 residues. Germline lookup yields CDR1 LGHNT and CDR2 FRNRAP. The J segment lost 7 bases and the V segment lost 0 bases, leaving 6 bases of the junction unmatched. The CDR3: CASGLVPGQPNSPLHF. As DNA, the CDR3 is TGTGCTAGTGGTTTGGTACCGGGACAGCCCAATTCACCCCTCCACTTT.

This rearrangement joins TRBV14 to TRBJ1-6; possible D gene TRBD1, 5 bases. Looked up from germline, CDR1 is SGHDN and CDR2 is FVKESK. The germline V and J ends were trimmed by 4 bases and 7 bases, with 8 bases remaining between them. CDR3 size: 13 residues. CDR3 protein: CASSPGGNSPLHF. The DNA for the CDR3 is TGTGCCAGCAGCCCCGGGGGGAATTCACCCCTCCACTTT.

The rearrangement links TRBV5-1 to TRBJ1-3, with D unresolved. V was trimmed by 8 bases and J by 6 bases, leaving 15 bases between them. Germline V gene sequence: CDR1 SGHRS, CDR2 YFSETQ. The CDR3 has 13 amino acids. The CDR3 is CASGPGVPNTIYF. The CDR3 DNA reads TGCGCCAGTGGTCCCGGGGTCCCAAACACCATATATTTT.

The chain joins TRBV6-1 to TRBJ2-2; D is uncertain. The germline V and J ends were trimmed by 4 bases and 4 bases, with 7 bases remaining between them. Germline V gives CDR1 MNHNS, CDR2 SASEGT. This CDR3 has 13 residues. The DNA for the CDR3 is TGTGCCAGCAGTGCGGGTGTCACCGGGGAGCTGTTTTTT. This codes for CASSAGVTGELFF.

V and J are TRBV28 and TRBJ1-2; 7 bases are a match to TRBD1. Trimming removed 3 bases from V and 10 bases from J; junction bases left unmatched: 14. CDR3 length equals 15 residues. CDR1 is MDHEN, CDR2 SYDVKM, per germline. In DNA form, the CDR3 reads TGTGCCAGCAGTTTGCCGGGACAGAACCCTATCGCCTACACCTTC. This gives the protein CASSLPGQNPIAYTF.

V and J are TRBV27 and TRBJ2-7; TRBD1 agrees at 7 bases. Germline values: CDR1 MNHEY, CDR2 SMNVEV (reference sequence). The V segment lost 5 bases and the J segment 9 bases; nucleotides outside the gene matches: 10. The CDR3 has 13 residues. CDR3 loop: CASSPRDSSTQYF. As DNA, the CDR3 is TGTGCCAGCAGTCCCCGGGACAGCAGCACGCAGTACTTC.

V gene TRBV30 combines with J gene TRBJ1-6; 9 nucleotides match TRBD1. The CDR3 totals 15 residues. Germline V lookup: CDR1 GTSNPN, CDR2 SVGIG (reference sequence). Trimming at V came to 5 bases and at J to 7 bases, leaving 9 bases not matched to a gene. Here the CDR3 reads CAWARPGTGNSPLHF. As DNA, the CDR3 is TGTGCCTGGGCCCGACCCGGGACAGGGAATTCACCCCTCCACTTT.

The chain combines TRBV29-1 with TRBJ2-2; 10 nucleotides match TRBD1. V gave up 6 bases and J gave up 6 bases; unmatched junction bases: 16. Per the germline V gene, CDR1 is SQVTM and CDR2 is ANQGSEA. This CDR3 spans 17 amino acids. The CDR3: CSVFSGTGVLKAGELFF. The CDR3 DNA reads TGCAGCGTCTTCTCCGGGACAGGGGTGTTAAAGGCCGGGGAGCTGTTTTTT.

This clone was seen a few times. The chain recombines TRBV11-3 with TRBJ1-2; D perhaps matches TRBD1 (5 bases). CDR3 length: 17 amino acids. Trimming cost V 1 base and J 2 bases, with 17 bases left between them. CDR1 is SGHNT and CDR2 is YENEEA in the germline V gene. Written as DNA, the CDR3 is TGTGCCAGCAGCTTAGGACGATGGACATTCGGCAACTATGGCTACACCTTC. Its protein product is CASSLGRWTFGNYGYTF.

The CDR3 DNA sequence: TGTGCCAGCAGCCAAAACGGAGGGGGCAATTCACCCCTCCACTTT. Translating gives CASSQNGGGNSPLHF. This sequence joins TRBV16 and TRBJ1-6; 7 positions match TRBD1. This CDR3 has 15 amino acids. The germline CDR1 and CDR2 sequences are KGHSY and FQNENV. The trim removed 2 bases at V and 7 bases at J, leaving 5 bases unmatched.

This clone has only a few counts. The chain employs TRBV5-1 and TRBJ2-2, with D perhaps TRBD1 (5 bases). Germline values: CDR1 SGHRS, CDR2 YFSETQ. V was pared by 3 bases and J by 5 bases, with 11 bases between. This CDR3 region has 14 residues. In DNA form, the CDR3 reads TGCGCCAGCAGCTCTACAGGTCAAACCGGGGAGCTGTTTTTT. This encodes CASSSTGQTGELFF.

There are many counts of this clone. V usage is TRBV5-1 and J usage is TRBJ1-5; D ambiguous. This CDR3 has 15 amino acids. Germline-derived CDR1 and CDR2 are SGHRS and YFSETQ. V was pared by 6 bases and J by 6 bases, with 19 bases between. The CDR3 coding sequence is TGCGCCAGCAAAACGGGCCCGGAGGCCAGTCAGCCCCAGCATTTT. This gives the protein CASKTGPEASQPQHF.

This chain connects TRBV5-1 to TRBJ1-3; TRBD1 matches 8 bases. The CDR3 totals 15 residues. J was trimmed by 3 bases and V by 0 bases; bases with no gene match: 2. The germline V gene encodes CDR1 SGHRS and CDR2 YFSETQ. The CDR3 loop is CASSLGQGFGNTIYF. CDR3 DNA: TGCGCCAGCAGCTTGGGACAGGGGTTTGGAAACACCATATATTTT. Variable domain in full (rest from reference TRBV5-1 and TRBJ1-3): KAGVTQTPRYLIKTRGQQVTLSCSPISGHRSVSWYQQTPGQGLQFLFEYFSETQRNKGNFPGRFSGRQFSNSRSEMNVSTLELGDSALYLCASSLGQGFGNTIYFGEGSWLTVV.

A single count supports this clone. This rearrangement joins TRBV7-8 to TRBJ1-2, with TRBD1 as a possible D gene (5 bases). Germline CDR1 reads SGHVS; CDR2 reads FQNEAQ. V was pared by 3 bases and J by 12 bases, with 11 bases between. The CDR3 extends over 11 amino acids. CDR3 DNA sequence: TGTGCCAGCAGCTTTGGGGGGTACCACACCTTC. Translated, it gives CASSFGGYHTF. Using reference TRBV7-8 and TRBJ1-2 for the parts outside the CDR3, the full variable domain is GAGVSQSPRYKVAKRGQDVALRCDPISGHVSLFWYQQALGQGPEFLTYFQNEAQLDKSGLPSDRFFAERPEGSVSTLKIQRTQQEDSAVYLCASSFGGYHTFGSGTRLTVV.

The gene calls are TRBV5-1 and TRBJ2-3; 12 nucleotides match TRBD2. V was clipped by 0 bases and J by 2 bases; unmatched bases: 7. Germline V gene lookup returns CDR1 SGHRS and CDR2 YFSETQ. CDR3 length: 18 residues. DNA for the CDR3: TGCGCCAGCAGCTTGGAGCTAGCGGGGGGGGGCATCACAGATACGCAGTATTTT. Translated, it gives CASSLELAGGGITDTQYF.

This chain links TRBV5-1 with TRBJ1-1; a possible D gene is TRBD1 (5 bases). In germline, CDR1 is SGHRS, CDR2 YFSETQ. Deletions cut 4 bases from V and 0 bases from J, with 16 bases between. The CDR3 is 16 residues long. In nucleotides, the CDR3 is TGCGCCAGCAGCCCCTCTTTGACAGATGTGAACACTGAAGCTTTCTTT. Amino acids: CASSPSLTDVNTEAFF.

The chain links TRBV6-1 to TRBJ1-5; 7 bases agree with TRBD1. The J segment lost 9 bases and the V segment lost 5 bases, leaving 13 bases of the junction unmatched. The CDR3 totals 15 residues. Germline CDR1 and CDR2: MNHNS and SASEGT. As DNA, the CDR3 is TGTGCCAGCAGTACCTGGACAGGAGATTCCGGGCCCCAGCATTTT. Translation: CASSTWTGDSGPQHF.

The CDR3 reads CATSGRHNEKLFF. The CDR3, as DNA: TGTGCTACTTCAGGGCGTCATAATGAAAAACTGTTTTTT. This chain joins TRBV6-6 and TRBJ1-4, with D possibly matching TRBD1 (5 bases). Germline V gene data show CDR1 as MNHNY and CDR2 as SVGAGI (reference sequence). The CDR3 is made up of 13 amino acids.

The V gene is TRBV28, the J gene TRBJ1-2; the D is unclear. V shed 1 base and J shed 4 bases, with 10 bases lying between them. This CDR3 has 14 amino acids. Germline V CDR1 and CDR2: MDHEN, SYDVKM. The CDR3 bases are TGTGCCAGCAGTTTATCACGGGCGGGCTATGGCTACACCTTC. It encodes CASSLSRAGYGYTF.